These T cell receptor beta chains were read from a single sample in a study of OX40 agonist ivuxolimab in advanced cancers. TCRdb keeps only in-frame clones here, not all; method: immunoSEQ multiplex PCR. In the table there are over 100,000 clones, just under 95% of which are singletons. Sequencing used CD4+ or CD8+ T cells sorted from blood, obtained in a trial of the OX40 agonist ivuxolimab. These receptors were collected from an adult with an advanced solid tumor such as melanoma, head and neck, liver or kidney cancer. CDR3s include the opening cysteine and the closing phenylalanine or tryptophan. A D gene is named only where the DNA matches it firmly. Clone sizes are given selectively: once, few, many, or a class where the clone is expanded.

TRBV5-1,TRBJ1-3,.,.,CASSLYGAGNTIYF,TGCGCCAGCAGCTTGTATGGGGCGGGAAACACCATATATTTT
TRBV4-3,TRBJ1-2,.,.,CASSRSRGNYGYTF,TGCGCCAGCAGCCGGTCCCGGGGGAACTATGGCTACACCTTC
TRBV18,TRBJ2-5,.,.,CASSPVTAQETQYF,TGTGCCAGCTCACCAGTAACGGCCCAAGAGACCCAGTACTTC
TRBV4-1,TRBJ2-7,TRBD2,.,CASSHTGTNSYEQYF,TGCGCCAGCAGCCACACCGGGACTAACTCCTACGAGCAGTACTTC
TRBV30,TRBJ1-2,TRBD1,.,CAWSVTRDRVDYGYTF,TGTGCCTGGAGTGTAACCCGGGACAGGGTCGACTACGGCTACACCTTC
TRBV5-4,TRBJ2-7,TRBD1,.,CASSTGQGSSYEQYF,TGTGCCAGCAGCACCGGACAGGGCTCCTCCTACGAGCAGTACTTC
TRBV18,TRBJ2-5,.,.,CASSPGGTQYF,TGTGCCAGCTCACCGGGAGGGACCCAGTACTTC
TRBV28,TRBJ2-3,TRBD1,.,CASSRQGATDTQYF,TGTGCCAGCAGCCGACAGGGGGCAACAGATACGCAGTATTTT
TRBV30,TRBJ1-5,.,once,CAWSLGGGQPQHF,TGTGCCTGGAGTTTGGGGGGGGGTCAGCCCCAGCATTTT
TRBV28,TRBJ1-1,.,.,CASSLIAGNTEAFF,TGTGCCAGCAGTTTAATCGCCGGGAACACTGAAGCTTTCTTT
TRBV5-4,TRBJ1-2,TRBD1,.,CASSLGDRALYGYTF,TGTGCCAGCAGCTTGGGGGACAGGGCCCTCTATGGCTACACCTTC
TRBV18,TRBJ2-5,.,.,CASSSDQETQYF,TGTGCCAGCTCATCGGACCAAGAGACCCAGTACTTC
TRBV7-2,TRBJ2-3,.,.,CASSLSRADTQYF,TGTGCCAGCAGCTTATCACGGGCAGATACGCAGTATTTT
TRBV7-9,TRBJ1-4,.,.,CASSLVGTALEKLFF,TGTGCCAGCAGCTTAGTGGGGACGGCGCTTGAAAAACTGTTTTTT
TRBV27,TRBJ2-1,TRBD2,.,CASSLRMGRAYEQFF,TGTGCCAGCAGTTTACGTATGGGGAGGGCCTATGAGCAGTTCTTC
TRBV5-1,TRBJ1-2,TRBD1,.,CASSQRQGYGYTF,TGCGCCAGCAGCCAAAGACAGGGATACGGCTACACCTTC
TRBV18,TRBJ2-3,.,.,CASSPDNVFGSQYF,TGTGCCAGCTCACCTGACAATGTATTTGGGTCGCAGTATTTT
TRBV2,TRBJ2-1,.,.,CASRPEFNEQFF,TGTGCCAGCAGACCTGAGTTCAATGAGCAGTTCTTC
TRBV28,TRBJ2-5,.,.,CASTDGKRTQYF,TGTGCCAGCACGGACGGGAAAAGGACCCAGTACTTC
TRBV18,TRBJ2-5,.,.,CASSSMTALQETQYF,TGTGCCAGCTCATCCATGACCGCCTTACAAGAGACCCAGTACTTC
TRBV6-5,TRBJ1-5,.,.,CASSPAAGANQPQHF,TGTGCCAGCAGTCCCGCCGCAGGGGCCAATCAGCCCCAGCATTTT
TRBV27,TRBJ2-5,.,.,CASSLTGKETQYF,TGTGCCAGCAGTTTAACGGGAAAAGAGACCCAGTACTTC
TRBV28,TRBJ2-5,.,.,CASSLYQSGGETQYF,TGTGCCAGCAGTTTATACCAGTCCGGTGGGGAGACCCAGTACTTC
TRBV19,TRBJ1-4,.,.,CASSNLGAPTNEKLFF,TGTGCCAGTAGTAACCTCGGGGCGCCAACTAATGAAAAACTGTTTTTT
TRBV7-9,TRBJ2-6,.,.,CASSAPLGGTLSGANVLTF,TGTGCCAGCAGCGCGCCCCTGGGGGGCACCCTCTCTGGGGCCAACGTCCTGACTTTC
TRBV11-2,TRBJ1-5,.,once,CASSLESHQPQHF,TGTGCCAGCAGCTTAGAATCCCATCAGCCCCAGCATTTT
TRBV5-1,TRBJ1-1,.,.,CASSWDNANTEAFF,TGCGCCAGCAGCTGGGACAACGCGAACACTGAAGCTTTCTTT
TRBV11-2,TRBJ2-7,.,.,CASSLANLYEQYF,TGTGCCAGCAGCTTAGCGAATCTATACGAGCAGTACTTC
TRBV10-3,TRBJ1-1,TRBD1,.,CAISEGQGAFMNTEAFF,TGTGCCATCAGTGAGGGACAGGGGGCTTTCATGAACACTGAAGCTTTCTTT
TRBV28,TRBJ2-7,.,.,CASSFVYYEQYF,TGTGCCAGCAGTTTCGTCTACTACGAGCAGTACTTC
TRBV6-6,TRBJ1-4,.,.,CASSYSGQGGEKLFF,TGTGCCAGCAGTTACTCAGGGCAGGGAGGGGAAAAACTGTTTTTT
TRBV27,TRBJ2-4,TRBD2,.,CASSLAGGVTNSNIQYF,TGTGCCAGCAGTTTAGCGGGAGGGGTCACAAATTCAAACATTCAGTACTTC
TRBV5-1,TRBJ2-5,.,.,CASSFRPGAQETQYF,TGCGCCAGCAGCTTCAGGCCCGGGGCCCAAGAGACCCAGTACTTC
TRBV7-3,TRBJ1-3,TRBD1,once,CASSPQGQGYGNTIYF,TGTGCCAGCAGCCCCCAGGGACAGGGCTACGGAAACACCATATATTTT
TRBV6-1,TRBJ2-3,.,.,CASSGRSGSSTDTQYF,TGTGCCAGCAGTGGCCGTAGCGGATCTAGCACAGATACGCAGTATTTT
TRBV28,TRBJ2-7,TRBD2,.,CASTSLSAGGYEQYF,TGTGCCAGCACCTCCCTTAGTGCGGGAGGATACGAGCAGTACTTC
TRBV9,TRBJ1-5,.,.,CASSVVGEGQPQHF,TGTGCCAGCAGCGTAGTCGGGGAAGGTCAGCCCCAGCATTTT
TRBV9,TRBJ1-2,.,.,CASSVTGTTYGYTF,TGTGCCAGCAGCGTAACAGGTACCACCTATGGCTACACCTTC
TRBV28,TRBJ2-7,.,.,CASSTRGAGDYEQYF,TGTGCCAGCAGTACCAGAGGAGCGGGTGACTACGAGCAGTACTTC
TRBV9,TRBJ1-5,.,.,CASSVGENQPQHF,TGTGCCAGCAGCGTAGGGGAGAATCAGCCCCAGCATTTT
TRBV15,TRBJ2-7,.,.,CATSREGGGNYEQYF,TGTGCCACCAGCAGAGAGGGAGGGGGAAACTACGAGCAGTACTTC
TRBV5-4,TRBJ2-1,.,.,CASSPQGRIDNEQFF,TGTGCCAGCAGCCCGCAAGGCCGGATCGACAATGAGCAGTTCTTC
TRBV10-1,TRBJ2-2,.,.,CASSTGSGVNTGELFF,TGCGCCAGCAGTACAGGGTCCGGGGTAAACACCGGGGAGCTGTTTTTT